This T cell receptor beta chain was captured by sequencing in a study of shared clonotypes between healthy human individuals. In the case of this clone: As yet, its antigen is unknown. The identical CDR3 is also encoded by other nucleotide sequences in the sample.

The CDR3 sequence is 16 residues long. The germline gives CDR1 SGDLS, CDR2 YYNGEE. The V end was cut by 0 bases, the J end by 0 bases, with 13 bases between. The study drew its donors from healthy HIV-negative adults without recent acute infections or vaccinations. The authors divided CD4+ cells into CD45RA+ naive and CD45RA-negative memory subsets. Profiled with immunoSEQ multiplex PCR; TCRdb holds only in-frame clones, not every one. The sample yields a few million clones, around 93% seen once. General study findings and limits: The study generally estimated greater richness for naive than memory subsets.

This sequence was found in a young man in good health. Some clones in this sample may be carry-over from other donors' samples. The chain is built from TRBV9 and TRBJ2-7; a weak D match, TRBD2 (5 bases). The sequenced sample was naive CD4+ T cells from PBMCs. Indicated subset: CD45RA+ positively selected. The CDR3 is CASSVGASGSSYEQYF. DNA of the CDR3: TGTGCCAGCAGCGTAGGGGCCAGCGGCAGCTCCTACGAGCAGTACTTC. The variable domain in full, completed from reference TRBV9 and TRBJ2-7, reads DSGVTQTPKHLITATGQRVTLRCSPRSGDLSVYWYQQSLDQGLQFLIQYYNGEERAKGNILERFSAQQFPDLHSELNLSSLELGDSALYFCASSVGASGSSYEQYFGPGTRLTVT.